A single sample is the source of the 32 T cell receptor beta chains below, sequenced in a study of blood T cells in healthy people across ages. Next came a second PCR, run for about 7 to 11 cycles, which used a sample-barcoded 5' primer along with a J-beta primer mix. TCRdb passed the 5' RACE reads through MiXCR, listing each CDR3 protein once. The repertoire holds almost 1 million distinct CDR3 sequences, with just over 50% as singletons. Sequencing was carried out using blood. The receptors stem from a woman aged 60 to 75 in good health.

As for this clonotype: The junction and the germline gene differ at one end; a read error may be behind it. V usage is TRBV18 and J usage is TRBJ2-1; D might be TRBD1 (6 bases). The J call is in doubt because the DNA end fits TRBJ2-7 better. CDR1 and CDR2 (germline): KGHSH, LQKENI. The CDR3 has 13 residues. CDR3: CAGSPDSAQGQYF. In DNA form, the CDR3 reads TGTGCCGGCTCACCGGACAGCGCGCAAGGGCAGTACTTC.

This clonotype was counted a few times. V gene TRBV7-3 combines with J gene TRBJ2-6, with D possibly being TRBD1 (6 bases). With 4 bases removed from V and 2 bases from J, the gap between germline ends came to 18 bases. The CDR3 length is 18 residues. Germline CDR1 is SGHTA and CDR2 is FQGTGA. This CDR3 is CASSSTSGVFAGANVLTF. DNA of the CDR3: TGTGCCAGCAGCTCAACGTCAGGGGTCTTCGCTGGGGCCAACGTCCTGACTTTC.

This chain links TRBV9 with TRBJ2-1; 10 bases line up with TRBD2. The CDR3 loop spans 15 amino acids. Germline lookup yields CDR1 SGDLS and CDR2 YYNGEE. V was clipped by 3 bases and J by 5 bases; unmatched bases: 5. The CDR3 sequence is CASSAIAGGNNEQFF. DNA of the CDR3: TGTGCCAGCAGCGCTATAGCGGGAGGAAACAATGAGCAGTTCTTC.

The chain carries TRBV28 and TRBJ2-7; a possible D gene is TRBD1 (5 bases). This CDR3 region has 16 residues. V was clipped by 5 bases and J by 0 bases, with 17 bases between them. Germline V lookup: CDR1 MDHEN, CDR2 SYDVKM. Here the CDR3 DNA reads TGTGCCAGCAGTGCCTTTGATTCAGGGAACTCCTACGAGCAGTACTTC. Translating gives CASSAFDSGNSYEQYF.

The gene calls are TRBV6-6 and TRBJ1-1, with 7 bases fitting TRBD1. The CDR3 consists of 15 residues. Germline assignment: CDR1 MNHNY and CDR2 SVGAGI (reference sequence). With V trimmed by 2 bases and J by 3 bases, 6 bases remained unmatched. CDR3 amino acids: CASSYPRDSYTEAFF. In DNA form, the CDR3 reads TGTGCCAGCAGTTACCCGAGGGACAGCTACACTGAAGCTTTCTTT.

In its sample, this clonotype was seen many times. This rearrangement joins TRBV7-2 to TRBJ2-5, with 8 bases that match TRBD2. Germline CDR1 reads SGHTA; CDR2 reads FQGNSA. V shed 5 bases, J shed 4 bases, and the junction held 6 bases outside the gene matches. The CDR3 loop spans 14 amino acids. The CDR3 here is CASSLSGSGETQYF. The CDR3 DNA follows: TGTGCCAGCAGCCTAAGCGGGAGTGGAGAGACCCAGTACTTC.

This clonotype has more than one count but fewer than ten. The rearrangement links TRBV7-6 to TRBJ2-5; TRBD1 agrees at 7 bases. CDR1 SGHVS and CDR2 FNYEAQ come from the germline V gene. Unmatched junction bases numbered 5, after V lost 2 bases and J lost 5 bases. This CDR3 contains 14 residues. CDR3 nucleotides: TGTGCCAGCAGCTTATTAGGCAGGGGGGAGACCCAGTACTTC. Translating gives CASSLLGRGETQYF. The whole variable domain, filled in from reference TRBV7-6 and TRBJ2-5, reads GAGVSQSPRYKVTKRGQDVALRCDPISGHVSLYWYRQALGQGPEFLTYFNYEAQQDKSGLPNDRFSAERPEGSISTLTIQRTEQRDSAMYRCASSLLGRGETQYFGPGTRLLVL.

The chain combines TRBV7-2 with TRBJ2-1; D uncertain. Trimming stripped 8 bases from V and 9 bases from J, with 20 bases between. Germline V gene sequence: CDR1 SGHTA, CDR2 FQGNSA. CDR3 length: 14 amino acids. CDR3 in amino acids: CASACPDHPCEQFF. CDR3 bases: TGTGCCAGCGCCTGCCCCGACCACCCGTGTGAGCAGTTCTTC. The full variable domain, with the rest looked up from reference TRBV7-2 and TRBJ2-1, is GAGVSQSPSNKVTEKGKDVELRCDPISGHTALYWYRQSLGQGLEFLIYFQGNSAPDKSGLPSDRFSAERTGGSVSTLTIQRTQQEDSAVYLCASACPDHPCEQFFGPGTRLTVL.

J is TRBJ2-3 and V is TRBV7-8; 7 bases fit TRBD1. The CDR3 has 13 residues. Germline trimming cut 5 bases from V and 4 bases from J; bases unmatched to any gene: 3. CDR1 and CDR2 (germline): SGHVS, FQNEAQ. The CDR3 here is CASSTGQADTQYF. CDR3 in DNA: TGTGCCAGCAGCACCGGACAGGCAGATACGCAGTATTTT.

This clonotype was observed a few times. It is unclear where the CDR3 begins or ends on the DNA, so no DNA is shown, and the CDR3 is as TCRdb lists it. The chain links TRBV21-1 to TRBJ2-1; TRBD2 is the table's D call, not checked against the DNA. TRBV21-1 is designated a pseudogene. The length of the CDR3 is 17 amino acids, counting both ends. The CDR3 sequence is CASSKTGRVAGGNEQFF.

A note on this clonotype: An end of the junction does not agree with germline; a read error may underlie this. This rearrangement joins TRBV6-2 or TRBV6-3 to TRBJ2-1; 12 bases agree with TRBD2. The germline V gene has CDR1 MNHEY and CDR2 SVGEGT. This CDR3 comprises 15 residues. The CDR3 protein is CASSYGTSGWNERFF. CDR3 in DNA: TGTGCCAGCAGTTACGGGACTAGCGGGTGGAATGAGCGGTTCTTC.

In this sample, this clonotype turned up a few times. The V gene is TRBV7-9, the J gene TRBJ2-1; 11 bases match TRBD2. This CDR3 contains 17 residues. V lost 1 base to trimming and J lost 2 bases; unmatched junction nucleotides: 4. Germline V gene lookup returns CDR1 SEHNR and CDR2 FQNEAQ (reference sequence). As DNA, the CDR3 is TGTGCCAGCAGCTTAGGCCTGGGACTAGCGGCCTACAATGAGCAGTTCTTC. Residues: CASSLGLGLAAYNEQFF.

This clonotype was recorded a few times. V gene TRBV28 combines with J gene TRBJ2-1, with TRBD1 matching over 8 bases. Germline CDR1 MDHEN, CDR2 SYDVKM. The junction had 12 bases not matched to a gene; V was cut back by 4 bases and J by 10 bases. The CDR3 is 15 amino acids. For the CDR3, the DNA is TGTGCCAGCAGTTCCTCCGGGACAGGCTTTCGGGAGCAGTTCTTC. It is translated as CASSSSGTGFREQFF.

This clonotype was recorded a few times. At one boundary the junction diverges from the germline segment, which might be a read error. The V gene is TRBV7-2, the J gene TRBJ2-7; TRBD1 might be the D (5 bases). Germline V gene lookup returns CDR1 SGHTA and CDR2 FQGNSA. This CDR3 has 14 residues. Here the CDR3 reads CASTLGRTSYEQYF. The CDR3 DNA reads TGTGCCAGCACCTTAGGGCGGACATCCTACGAGCAGTACTTC.

V and J are TRBV20-1 and TRBJ1-5, with TRBD1 matching 9 bases. The germline CDR1 and CDR2 sequences are DFQATT and SNEGSKA (reference sequence). Losses at the gene ends were 5 bases for V and 4 bases for J; bases not matched to a gene: 9. CDR3 size: 15 residues. CDR3 nucleotides: TGCAGTGCTCGAGGGACAGGGATAAGGAATCAGCCCCAGCATTTT. As protein: CSARGTGIRNQPQHF.

The chain has TRBV12-3 or TRBV12-4 and TRBJ2-7; 9 nucleotides line up with TRBD1. The DNA end favors TRBJ2-4, so the J call may be wrong. CDR3 length: 14 residues. The CDR3, as DNA: TGTGCCAGCAGTGCGGGACAGGGAGAAAACATTCAGTACTTC. Translation: CASSAGQGENIQYF.

DNA for the CDR3: TGCGCCAGCAGCCAAGATGTGGGGCGGAGCGGGCCTTCCTACAATGAGCAGTTCTTC. The encoded protein is CASSQDVGRSGPSYNEQFF. This chain uses TRBV4-1 with TRBJ2-1; tentative D call: TRBD2 (6 bases). V was trimmed by 0 bases and J by 1 base, leaving 19 bases between them. CDR1 MGHRA and CDR2 YSYEKL come from the germline V gene. CDR3 length: 19 residues.

This clonotype was seen more than once but under ten times. V gene TRBV5-1 combines with J gene TRBJ2-7; possible D gene TRBD1, 6 bases. Per germline, CDR1 SGHRS and CDR2 YFSETQ. V was clipped by 5 bases and J by 2 bases, with 11 bases between them. The CDR3 consists of 13 residues. CDR3 in amino acids: CASSRTEAYEQYF. The CDR3 nucleotides are TGCGCCAGCAGTCGGACAGAGGCCTACGAGCAGTACTTC.

This clonotype was detected a few times. The chain has TRBV10-3 and TRBJ2-7; 7 positions agree with TRBD1. Losses at the gene ends were 4 bases for V and 4 bases for J; bases not matched to a gene: 4. The length of the CDR3 is 13 residues. Germline CDR1 and CDR2: ENHRY and SYGVKD. The chain's CDR3 is CAISAVQGYEQYF. The CDR3 DNA reads TGTGCCATCAGTGCAGTACAGGGGTACGAGCAGTACTTC.

The chain uses TRBV5-1 and TRBJ1-2, with D possibly being TRBD1 (5 bases). The V end was cut by 4 bases, the J end by 6 bases, with 22 bases between. The CDR3 totals 16 residues. The germline gives CDR1 SGHRS, CDR2 YFSETQ. CDR3 sequence reads: CASSESPDLGGNGYTF. CDR3 in DNA: TGCGCCAGCAGCGAATCGCCGGATTTGGGGGGTAATGGCTACACCTTC.

DNA of the CDR3: TGCGCCAGCAGCCAAATGGACATACCCTCGGGTCAGCCCCAGCATTTT. Its protein is CASSQMDIPSGQPQHF. The chain uses TRBV4-1 and TRBJ1-5; possible D gene TRBD1, 5 bases. V dropped 2 bases and J dropped 6 bases, with 17 bases sitting between them. Germline V lookup: CDR1 MGHRA, CDR2 YSYEKL. The CDR3 extends over 16 amino acids.

About this clonotype: No conserved phenylalanine or tryptophan is present at the end of the CDR3, so a read error is the likely explanation. This CDR3 is CASRRTEYGYTI. The CDR3 bases are TGTGCCAGCAGACGGACGGAGTATGGCTACACCATC. J is TRBJ1-2 and V is TRBV6-2 or TRBV6-3; no clear D. The CDR3 is 12 amino acids. Germline values: CDR1 MNHEY, CDR2 SVGEGT. Deletions cut 6 bases from V and 5 bases from J, with 10 bases between.

This clonotype was counted only a few times. The CDR3 spells CSAKNPGTRYNEQFF. Here the CDR3 DNA reads TGCAGTGCCAAAAACCCCGGGACCAGATACAATGAGCAGTTCTTC. The chain combines TRBV20-1 with TRBJ2-1, with D perhaps matching TRBD1 or TRBD2 (5 bases each). Germline values: CDR1 DFQATT, CDR2 SNEGSKA (reference sequence). V dropped 6 bases and J dropped 4 bases, with 19 bases sitting between them. This CDR3 contains 15 residues.

The chain uses TRBV20-1 and TRBJ2-1; D is uncertain. Trimming removed 4 bases from V and 6 bases from J, with 4 bases in between. CDR3 length: 10 residues. Germline loops: CDR1 DFQATT, CDR2 SNEGSKA (reference sequence). DNA of the CDR3: TGCAGTGCTACAGTCAATGAGCAGTTCTTC. Its translation: CSATVNEQFF.

This chain joins TRBV20-1 and TRBJ2-3; D not certain. Germline CDR1 and CDR2: DFQATT and SNEGSKA (reference sequence). The CDR3 loop spans 14 amino acids. Trimming cost V 5 bases and J 3 bases, with 15 bases left between them. CDR3 loop: CSAPHPTGTDTQYF. CDR3 DNA: TGCAGTGCTCCTCATCCTACGGGTACAGATACGCAGTATTTT.

The chain is built from TRBV5-1 and TRBJ2-1, with D possibly matching TRBD2 (5 bases). The CDR3 is made up of 16 amino acids. V lost 4 bases and J lost 0, with 14 bases in between. The germline gives CDR1 SGHRS, CDR2 YFSETQ. Here the CDR3 reads CASSAGPLVSYNEQFF. CDR3 nucleotides: TGCGCCAGCAGCGCCGGGCCACTAGTCTCCTACAATGAGCAGTTCTTC.

This clonotype was picked up a small number of times. The V gene is TRBV3-1, the J gene TRBJ1-2; a weak D match, TRBD1 (5 bases). The CDR3 runs 12 residues. In germline, CDR1 is LGHDT, CDR2 YNNKEL (reference sequence). Trimming left V 4 bases short and J 4 bases short, with 7 bases between. CDR3 in DNA: TGTGCCAGCAGCCGGACAACCTATGGCTACACCTTC. It yields the protein CASSRTTYGYTF. The variable domain in full, completed from reference TRBV3-1 and TRBJ1-2, reads DTAVSQTPKYLVTQMGNDKSIKCEQNLGHDTMYWYKQDSKKFLKIMFSYNNKELIINETVPNRFSPKSPDKAHLNLHINSLELGDSAVYFCASSRTTYGYTFGSGTRLTVV.

This chain links TRBV9 with TRBJ2-4; D may correspond to TRBD1 or TRBD2 (5 bases each). This CDR3 is built from 12 residues. CDR1 and CDR2 from the germline V gene are SGDLS and YYNGEE. Trimming pared 5 bases from V and 8 bases from J, leaving 11 bases between. CDR3 sequence: CASRGVEDIQYF. CDR3 nucleotide sequence: TGTGCCAGCAGGGGGGTTGAGGACATTCAGTACTTC.

Only a few counts were recorded for this clonotype. The chain has TRBV6-1 and TRBJ2-5; 9 nucleotides match TRBD1. The CDR3 contains 18 residues. The trim removed 3 bases at V and 2 bases at J, leaving 13 bases unmatched. Per germline, CDR1 MNHNS and CDR2 SASEGT. The CDR3 region has the DNA TGTGCCAGCAGTGACCTGCTCGGGACAGGGTCTTCTCAAGAGACCCAGTACTTC. This translates into CASSDLLGTGSSQETQYF.

This chain links TRBV6-2 or TRBV6-3 with TRBJ1-2; D unresolved. Per the germline V gene, CDR1 is MNHEY and CDR2 is SVGEGT. V was cut by 2 bases and J by 5 bases, with 6 bases left in between. The CDR3 is 12 residues long. DNA for the CDR3: TGTGCCAGCAGTTACGCGGAATATGGCTACACCTTC. This gives the protein CASSYAEYGYTF.

The chain links TRBV7-2 to TRBJ2-1; TRBD2 matches at 10 bases. The CDR3 sequence is 18 residues long. The V segment lost 2 bases and the J segment 6 bases; nucleotides outside the gene matches: 13. Germline CDR1 SGHTA, CDR2 FQGNSA. The CDR3 reads CASSLPPRLAGVGNEQFF. In DNA form, the CDR3 reads TGTGCCAGCAGCTTACCCCCCAGGCTAGCGGGAGTCGGCAATGAGCAGTTCTTC.

The chain is built from TRBV4-3 and TRBJ2-3, with D tentatively TRBD2 (7 bases). Trimming cost V 4 bases and J 8 bases, with 22 bases left between them. In germline, CDR1 is LGHNA, CDR2 YSLEER. The CDR3 has 16 amino acids. CDR3 coding DNA: TGCGCCAGCAGCCCCGGTGGGGGGGCCCTAGGAATTACGCAGTATTTT. Amino acid sequence: CASSPGGGALGITQYF.